This is a list of T cell receptor beta chains from one sample in a study of T cell repertoires in ileal Crohn's disease. The data were produced by immunoSEQ multiplex PCR, yet TCRdb's version contains in-frame clones alone and is incomplete. The sample consists of approximately 12,000 clones, roughly 71% of them appearing once. Material for sequencing was ileal tissue. These receptors were collected from an adult with Crohn's disease. CDR3s include the opening cysteine and the closing phenylalanine or tryptophan. The order of the fields is V gene, J gene, clone size, CDR3 protein. Clone size is stated in some rows and not others, as once, few, many or a class when expanded.

V: TRBV9; J: TRBJ2-4; size: NA; CDR3: CASSPGTGFNIQYF
V: TRBV27; J: TRBJ1-5; size: NA; CDR3: CASSLSRSQPQHF
V: TRBV11-2; J: TRBJ1-2; size: NA; CDR3: CASSLEGGRRGYTF
V: TRBV11-3; J: TRBJ2-6; size: NA; CDR3: CASSFTGGSGANVLTF
V: TRBV4-1; J: TRBJ2-1; size: NA; CDR3: CASSPGQGARNEQFF
V: TRBV2; J: TRBJ2-5; size: NA; CDR3: CASSAGLMGTQYF
V: TRBV6-1; J: TRBJ2-1; size: NA; CDR3: CASSVGTYNEQFF
V: TRBV30; J: TRBJ1-5; size: few; CDR3: CAWNSGTGNQPQHF
V: TRBV28; J: TRBJ1-1; size: few; CDR3: CASSRGQGIYLEAFF
V: TRBV28; J: TRBJ2-7; size: NA; CDR3: CASSFPSGELWASQYF